These T cell receptor beta chains were read from a single sample in a study of regulatory T cells in long-lasting Graves disease. TCRdb processed the multiplex PCR reads anew with MiXCR; each CDR3 protein has one entry. The sample gives roughly 560,000 distinct CDR3 sequences, around 13% of which show up once; roughly 9.3% is in the top ten. This sample also appeared in a second study, on T cells in Graves' hyperthyroidism and ophthalmopathy.

The source was peripheral blood mononuclear cells (PBMCs), collected at new diagnosis, from a patient treated with antithyroid drugs. Receptors were obtained from a woman aged 25-40 years with Graves disease. The CDR3 runs from the conserved cysteine through the conserved F or W. The D gene is left open where the match is weak. The size of a clone is reported for some rows only, either as once, few or many, or as a class for expanded clones.

v_call,clone_size,d_call,j_call,cdr3_aa,cdr3_nt
TRBV6-1,.,TRBD1,TRBJ2-5,CASSTGTGLNGETQYF,TGTGCCAGCAGCACGGGGACAGGGCTTAATGGAGAGACCCAGTACTTC
TRBV19,many,.,TRBJ1-2,CASSIVRSAYGYTF,TGTGCCAGTAGTATAGTTAGGTCCGCCTATGGCTACACCTTC
TRBV6-1,.,TRBD1,TRBJ2-3,CASSETGGDTQYF,TGTGCCAGCAGTGAAACAGGGGGAGATACGCAGTATTTT
TRBV5-5,many,.,TRBJ2-3,CASSPGGHSTDTQYF,TGTGCCAGCAGCCCCGGGGGACACAGCACAGATACGCAGTATTTT
TRBV20-1,.,.,TRBJ2-7,CSARETFRGRSSYEQYF,TGCAGTGCTAGAGAGACATTTAGAGGGAGAAGCTCCTACGAGCAGTACTTC
TRBV19,few,.,TRBJ1-5,CASSPRVSNQPQHF,TGTGCCAGTAGTCCCAGGGTGAGCAATCAGCCCCAGCATTTT
TRBV4-1,many,.,TRBJ1-6,CASSHGRARNLNNSPLHF,TGCGCCAGCAGCCATGGGCGAGCCAGGAATTTGAATAATTCACCCCTCCACTTT
TRBV11-2,many,.,TRBJ1-2,CASSLEQGIYGYTF,TGTGCCAGCAGCTTAGAGCAGGGGATCTATGGCTACACCTTC
TRBV2,many,.,TRBJ1-5,CASSEPMTDSNQPQHF,TGTGCCAGCAGTGAGCCAATGACAGATAGCAATCAGCCCCAGCATTTT
TRBV20-1,.,.,TRBJ2-3,CSATLGWKSTDTQYF,TGCAGTGCCACCCTCGGGTGGAAAAGCACAGATACGCAGTATTTT
TRBV7-3,many,.,TRBJ1-1,CASSSDRSTEAFF,TGTGCCAGCAGCTCCGACAGGAGCACTGAAGCTTTCTTT
TRBV30,many,.,TRBJ1-2,CAWSVLAGDGYTF,TGTGCCTGGAGTGTACTGGCAGGGGATGGCTACACCTTC
TRBV10-3,many,.,TRBJ1-1,CAIRLSGGQTEAFF,TGTGCCATCAGATTATCGGGGGGGCAAACTGAAGCTTTCTTT
TRBV6-2/TRBV6-3,.,.,TRBJ2-3,CASSFWTVPDTQYF,TGTGCCAGCAGCTTCTGGACTGTTCCAGATACGCAGTATTTT
TRBV11-3,many,TRBD1,TRBJ1-2,CASSFPGTGYYGYTF,TGTGCCAGCAGCTTCCCCGGGACAGGGTATTATGGCTACACCTTC
TRBV3-1,.,TRBD1,TRBJ1-2,CASSLYQTGGYGYTF,TGTGCCAGCAGCCTTTACCAAACAGGGGGCTATGGCTACACCTTC
TRBV20-1,.,TRBD1,TRBJ2-1,CSATSYRGQLDGYNEQFF,TGCAGTGCTACCTCATACAGGGGGCAGCTGGATGGTTACAATGAGCAGTTCTTC
TRBV5-4,.,.,TRBJ2-1,CASSLVMFNGLAYTNEQFF,TGTGCCAGCAGCTTGGTTATGTTTAATGGGCTAGCTTATACGAATGAGCAGTTCTTC
TRBV20-1,many,.,TRBJ2-2,CSARVLTSSAGELFF,TGCAGTGCTAGAGTTCTGACTAGTAGCGCCGGGGAGCTGTTTTTT
TRBV29-1,few,TRBD1,TRBJ2-7,CSVEAGGYEQYF,TGCAGCGTTGAGGCAGGGGGCTACGAGCAGTACTTC
TRBV2,many,TRBD1,TRBJ2-4,CASSQETGGGNIQYF,TGTGCCAGCAGTCAAGAGACAGGGGGAGGAAACATTCAGTACTTC
TRBV24-1,many,TRBD2,TRBJ2-3,CATSLAGGPHSPDTQYF,TGTGCCACCAGTCTAGCGGGAGGTCCGCATAGCCCAGATACGCAGTATTTT
TRBV28,many,.,TRBJ1-5,CASSLEPSPQHF,TGTGCCAGCAGCCTCGAGCCGTCGCCCCAGCATTTT
TRBV14,few,.,TRBJ2-1,CASSQEPYNEQLF,TGTGCCAGCAGCCAAGAGCCCTACAATGAGCAGCTCTTC
TRBV20-1,.,.,TRBJ2-1,CSAPNGNEQFF,TGCAGTGCGCCTAATGGGAATGAGCAGTTCTTC